Below, 5 T cell receptor beta chains from the same sample are listed, as sequenced in a study of T cell changes during pregnancy in multiple sclerosis. Profiling relied on immunoSEQ multiplex PCR, and the TCRdb table lists in-frame clones only, not all of them. This table holds about 70,000 clones, about 91% found once. Sequenced here: peripheral blood, sampled in the first trimester of pregnancy. Source of these receptors: a female donor with multiple sclerosis, enrolled in a pregnancy study.

The J gene is TRBJ1-1, the V gene TRBV4-2; no clear D. The CDR3 is 14 residues long. The ends were cut back, 1 base at V and 3 bases at J, with 9 bases in the middle. Germline CDR1 LGHNA, CDR2 YNFKEQ. CDR3 loop: CASSQVREHTEAFF. Here the CDR3 DNA reads TGTGCCAGCAGCCAAGTGAGAGAGCACACTGAAGCTTTCTTT.

The rearrangement joins TRBV4-1 to TRBJ2-1; D not certain. V was cut by 4 bases and J by 3 bases, with 16 bases left in between. This CDR3 has 16 amino acids. Germline-derived CDR1 and CDR2 are MGHRA and YSYEKL. CDR3 in DNA: TGCGCCAGCAGCCCACCCGGGTCCCAAGGCTACAATGAGCAGTTCTTC. It is translated as CASSPPGSQGYNEQFF.

This rearrangement joins TRBV7-3 to TRBJ1-5; 8 nucleotides align to TRBD1. The CDR3 loop spans 14 amino acids. Trimming took 5 bases from V and 6 from J; bases not matched to a gene: 6. Per the germline V gene, CDR1 is SGHTA and CDR2 is FQGTGA. CDR3 loop: CASSATGGSQPQHF. The CDR3, as DNA: TGTGCCAGCAGCGCCACAGGGGGGTCTCAGCCCCAGCATTTT.

The sample holds a few counts of this clone. The genes are TRBV7-9 and TRBJ2-1, with TRBD1 matching over 9 bases. Germline V gene lookup returns CDR1 SEHNR and CDR2 FQNEAQ (reference sequence). V dropped 5 bases and J dropped 6; count of bases not matched to a gene: 8. The CDR3 covers 15 residues. CDR3 sequence: CASSVTGGGGNEQFF. CDR3 bases: TGTGCCAGCAGCGTTACAGGGGGCGGTGGCAATGAGCAGTTCTTC.

This chain links TRBV5-1 with TRBJ1-1; no reliable D call. Trimming stripped 0 bases from V and 1 base from J, with 10 bases between. Germline CDR1 is SGHRS and CDR2 is YFSETQ. CDR3 length: 15 amino acids. The CDR3 DNA sequence: TGCGCCAGCAGCTTGGCCCGAGCAGGGAACACTGAAGCTTTCTTT. Its translation: CASSLARAGNTEAFF.